These T cell receptor beta chains were read from a single sample in a study of neurological immune-mediated disorders. TCRdb redid the calling of the 5' RACE reads with MiXCR, one entry per CDR3 protein. Of some 27,000 distinct CDR3 sequences listed, about 6.2% were seen once; the top ten hold roughly 9%. Sequences were obtained from PBMCs. These receptors all come from a woman between 50 and 59 years old in good health. CDR3s include the opening cysteine and the closing phenylalanine or tryptophan. D genes are given only for firm matches. Size tells how often a clone was seen (once, few, many) or the class of an expanded clone, and some rows leave it out.

D gene	V gene	clone size	J gene	CDR3 length	CDR3 DNA	CDR3 protein
TRBD1	TRBV20-1	many	TRBJ2-5	14	TGCAGTGCTAGTCCCGGGACAGGGGGAGAGACCCAGTACTTC	CSASPGTGGETQYF
NA	TRBV20-1	many	TRBJ1-1	14	TGCAGTGCGCCCTCGGGTCCTTATTACACTGAAGCTTTCTTT	CSAPSGPYYTEAFF
TRBD2	TRBV5-1	many	TRBJ2-1	15	TGCGCCAGCAGCGGACTAGCGGGCCTATACAATGAGCAGTTCTTC	CASSGLAGLYNEQFF
TRBD2	TRBV20-1	many	TRBJ2-1	16	TGCAGTGCTAGAGATGTGGTAGCGGGGGCCTCCTGGAGGCAGTTCTTC	CSARDVVAGASWRQFF
NA	TRBV20-1	many	TRBJ2-3	13	TGCAGTGCTCAGCTGGGCGGGACAGATACGCAGTATTTT	CSAQLGGTDTQYF
NA	TRBV20-1	many	TRBJ2-7	18	TGCAGTGCAAACCCTGGGGCAGGGGTTCTCGGGCGCACCTACGAGCAGTACTTC	CSANPGAGVLGRTYEQYF
NA	TRBV12-3/TRBV12-4	many	TRBJ1-2	16	TGTGCCAGCAGCCGGGACGTCAGATCAGCTAACTATGGCTACACCTTC	CASSRDVRSANYGYTF
TRBD1	TRBV7-3	many	TRBJ2-3	15	TGTGCCAGCAGCTTAAGGACAGGGGAAACGGATACGCAGTATTTT	CASSLRTGETDTQYF
NA	TRBV29-1	NA	TRBJ2-1	14	TGCAGCGTTGCCCGGGACATACCCCCCAATGAGCAGTTCTTC	CSVARDIPPNEQFF
TRBD2	TRBV7-9	many	TRBJ2-1	17	TGTGCCAGCAGCTTACTAGCGGGGGGGGGATTCTACAATGAGCAGTTCTTC	CASSLLAGGGFYNEQFF
NA	TRBV5-1	few	TRBJ2-6	20	TGCGCCAGCAGTGCGAAAGACATTCAGGGGGGGGTCTCTGGGGCCAACGTCCTGACTTTC	CASSAKDIQGGVSGANVLTF
TRBD2	TRBV9	NA	TRBJ2-7	14	TGTGCCAGCAGCGTAGCGGGACTAGGTTACGAGCAGTACTTC	CASSVAGLGYEQYF
TRBD1	TRBV7-2	NA	TRBJ1-5	14	TGTGCCAGCAGCTCAGGGGGAGATCGACAGCCCCAGCATTTT	CASSSGGDRQPQHF
TRBD1	TRBV5-1	few	TRBJ2-7	14	TGCGCCAGCAGCAGGGACAGTCACTCCTACGAGCAGTACTTC	CASSRDSHSYEQYF
NA	TRBV5-6	many	TRBJ1-2	13	TGTGCCAGCAGCTTGGCCTTTGGAGGGGGCTACACCTTC	CASSLAFGGGYTF
NA	TRBV14	many	TRBJ2-7	15	TGTGCCAGCAGCCGCACTCAGGGGATCGCCTACGAGCAGTACTTC	CASSRTQGIAYEQYF
TRBD2	TRBV7-6	many	TRBJ2-7	16	TGTGCCAGCAGCTTAGGGGGACTAGCGTCACCGGGGGAGCAGTACTTC	CASSLGGLASPGEQYF
TRBD2	TRBV10-3	many	TRBJ2-1	14	TGTGCCATCAGGATTAGCGGGAGGGCTGGAGAGCAGTTCTTC	CAIRISGRAGEQFF
NA	TRBV15	many	TRBJ1-5	8	TGTAGCAATCAGCCCCAGCATTTT	CSNQPQHF
NA	TRBV5-5	many	TRBJ2-2	16	TGTGCCAGCAGCTTGTTTGGGGGGGCTGGCACCGGGGAGCTGTTTTTT	CASSLFGGAGTGELFF
NA	TRBV3-1	many	TRBJ2-7	14	TGTGCCAGCAGCCCAGGGTACAGCACCTACGAGCAGTACTTC	CASSPGYSTYEQYF
NA	TRBV7-6	many	TRBJ2-1	15	TGTGCCAGCAGCTCCTATCGGAGCTCCTACAATGAGCAGTTCTTC	CASSSYRSSYNEQFF
NA	TRBV5-5	many	TRBJ1-5	13	TGTGCCAGCAGCTTTAGGAGCAATCAGCCCCAGCATTTT	CASSFRSNQPQHF
NA	TRBV20-1	many	TRBJ2-1	13	TGCAGTGCGACAAGGACAGTACAATGGGAGCAGTTCTTC	CSATRTVQWEQFF
NA	TRBV20-1	many	TRBJ2-6	13	TGCAGTGCTAGGCCCCAGGGGGCCAACGTCCTGACTTTC	CSARPQGANVLTF
NA	TRBV20-1	many	TRBJ2-1	14	TGCAGTGCTAGTAGACAGACAGCCTACAATGAGCAGTTCTTC	CSASRQTAYNEQFF
NA	TRBV20-1	many	TRBJ2-3	13	TGCAGTACCGAGGGCAGCAGCACAGATACGCAGTATTTT	CSTEGSSTDTQYF
NA	TRBV20-1	many	TRBJ2-3	13	TGCAGTGCTTGGAAGGGGAAGGCTGATACGCAGTATTTT	CSAWKGKADTQYF
NA	TRBV7-6	many	TRBJ2-7	13	TGTGCCAGCAGAGCCGGGGGCACCTACGAGCAGTACTTC	CASRAGGTYEQYF
NA	TRBV5-1	many	TRBJ2-2	15	TGCGCCAGCTTTCTATCCGACAGATGGACCGGGGAGCTGTTTTTT	CASFLSDRWTGELFF
NA	TRBV20-1	many	TRBJ1-4	14	TGCAGTCTTACGGGAGCCGGACCTAATGAAAAACTGTTTTTT	CSLTGAGPNEKLFF
NA	TRBV3-1	many	TRBJ2-5	15	TGTGCCAGCAGCCCTACGGTAAACGAACAAGAGACCCAGTACTTC	CASSPTVNEQETQYF
TRBD1	TRBV5-1	many	TRBJ2-3	14	TGCGCCAGCAGCAGAGACAGGGTCCCAGATACGCAGTATTTT	CASSRDRVPDTQYF
TRBD1	TRBV5-1	many	TRBJ1-2	13	TGCGCCAGCAGCCCAGGGACAGTTCATGGCTACACCTTC	CASSPGTVHGYTF
NA	TRBV5-1	many	TRBJ2-2	15	TGCGCCAGCAGCCAAGGAGGGGGGAGCACCGGGGAGCTGTTTTTT	CASSQGGGSTGELFF
NA	TRBV5-1	many	TRBJ2-1	15	TGCGCCAGCAGGGTTAGCGGACTTTCCTACAATGAGCAGTTCTTC	CASRVSGLSYNEQFF